This TCR beta chain was identified during a study of vaccination effects on CD4 cells after COVID-19. Study outcomes and limitations: There were few convalescent patients in the study and no early post-infection timepoints.

With respect to this clone: What it recognizes is unknown.

TCRdb's copy holds only in-frame clones and misses some; the assay was immunoSEQ multiplex PCR. The table records 14,000 or so clones, 76% of them present only once. ViraFEST used viral peptide pools to expand antigen-specific CD4+ T cells before sequencing. Researchers isolated CD4+ T cells once roughly nine days of culture had elapsed. Germline V gene lookup returns CDR1 SGHAT and CDR2 FQNNGV. The CDR3 is 16 amino acids. V dropped 4 bases and J dropped 1; count of bases not matched to a gene: 8. The specimen was CD4+ T cells from PBMCs cultured with HCoV-229E spike peptides, collected before COVID-19 vaccination. The V and J genes are TRBV11-2 and TRBJ2-5; 8 bases are shared with TRBD1. The receptor comes from a human donor who received a COVID-19 vaccine. CDR3 sequence: CASSSWTGSGQETQYF. The CDR3, as DNA: TGTGCCAGCAGCTCCTGGACAGGGTCAGGCCAAGAGACCCAGTACTTC.